This TCR beta chain derives from a study of cytomegalovirus exposure and HLA in healthy donors. Study at large: Of all 398 donors who were genotyped, roughly 83% belonged to the Caucasian-associated ancestry cluster.

A word on this clone: One junction end does not reproduce the germline sequence, and a read error may be involved.

The germline V gene encodes CDR1 SEHNR and CDR2 FQNEAQ (reference sequence). The CDR3 covers 12 residues. PCR amplification relied on 60 Vbeta primers (plus 13 Jbeta primers). Repertoires were generated with immunoSEQ multiplex PCR, while TCRdb's copy carries only in-frame clones and drops some. The table includes 100,000 to 150,000 clones, 77% detected once. This TCR derives from an older woman in good health and CMV-seronegative. The specimen was PBMCs. This chain connects TRBV7-9 to TRBJ1-1; D remains ambiguous. The CDR3 reads CSSSPDLNEAFF. The CDR3, as DNA: TGTTCCAGCAGCCCGGACTTAAATGAAGCTTTCTTT.